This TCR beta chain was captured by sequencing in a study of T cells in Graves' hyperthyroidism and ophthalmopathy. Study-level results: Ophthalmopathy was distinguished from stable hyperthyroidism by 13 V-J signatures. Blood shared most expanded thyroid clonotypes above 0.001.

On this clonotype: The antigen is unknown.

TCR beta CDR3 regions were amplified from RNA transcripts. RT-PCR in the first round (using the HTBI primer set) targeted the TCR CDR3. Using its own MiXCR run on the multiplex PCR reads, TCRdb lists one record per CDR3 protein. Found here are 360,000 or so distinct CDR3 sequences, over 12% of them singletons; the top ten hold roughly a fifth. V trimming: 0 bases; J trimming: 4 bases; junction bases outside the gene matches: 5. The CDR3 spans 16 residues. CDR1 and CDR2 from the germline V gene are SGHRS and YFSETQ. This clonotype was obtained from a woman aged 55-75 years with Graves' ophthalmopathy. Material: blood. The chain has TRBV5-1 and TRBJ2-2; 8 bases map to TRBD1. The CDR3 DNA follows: TGCGCCAGCAGCTTGGTGCAGGGGGCAGGCACCGGGGAGCTGTTTTTT. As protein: CASSLVQGAGTGELFF.